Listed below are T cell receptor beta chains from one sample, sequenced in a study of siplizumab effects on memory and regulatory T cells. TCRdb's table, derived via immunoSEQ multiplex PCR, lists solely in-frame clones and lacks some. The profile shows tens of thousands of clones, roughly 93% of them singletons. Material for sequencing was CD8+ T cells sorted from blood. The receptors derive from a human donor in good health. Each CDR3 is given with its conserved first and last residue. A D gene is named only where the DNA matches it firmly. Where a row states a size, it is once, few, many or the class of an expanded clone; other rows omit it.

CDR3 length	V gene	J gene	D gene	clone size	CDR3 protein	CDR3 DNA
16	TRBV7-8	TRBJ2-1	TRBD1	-	CASSARTGSSYNEQFF	TGTGCCAGCAGCGCCCGGACAGGCAGCTCCTACAATGAGCAGTTCTTC
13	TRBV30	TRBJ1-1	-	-	CALGGRGPTEAFF	TGTGCCCTGGGGGGGCGAGGTCCCACTGAAGCTTTCTTT
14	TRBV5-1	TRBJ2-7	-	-	CASRNTRGRYEQYF	TGCGCCAGCCGAAACACAAGGGGCAGGTACGAGCAGTACTTC
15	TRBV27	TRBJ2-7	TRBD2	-	CASSPIAGEMYEQYF	TGTGCCAGCAGTCCCATAGCGGGGGAGATGTACGAGCAGTACTTC
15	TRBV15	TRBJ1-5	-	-	CATSRDRQDYQPQHF	TGTGCCACCAGCAGGGACCGACAGGACTATCAGCCCCAGCATTTT
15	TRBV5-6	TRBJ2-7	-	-	CASSLGRTDIYEQYF	TGTGCCAGCAGCTTGGGCAGGACAGACATCTACGAGCAGTACTTC
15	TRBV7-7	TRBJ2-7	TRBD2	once	CASSLGTSGSYEQYF	TGTGCTAGCAGCTTGGGGACTAGCGGGAGTTACGAGCAGTACTTC
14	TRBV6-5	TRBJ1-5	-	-	CASTRGNANTPQHF	TGTGCCAGCACCAGGGGAAACGCAAACACGCCCCAGCATTTT
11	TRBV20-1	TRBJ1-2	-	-	CSRQANYGYTF	TGCAGCAGACAAGCTAACTATGGCTACACCTTC
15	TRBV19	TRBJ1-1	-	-	CASSINQVVNTEAFF	TGTGCCAGTAGTATAAACCAGGTGGTGAACACTGAAGCTTTCTTT
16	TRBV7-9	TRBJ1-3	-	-	CASSSSTVYSGNTIYF	TGTGCCAGCAGCTCCTCGACAGTTTACTCTGGAAACACCATATATTTT
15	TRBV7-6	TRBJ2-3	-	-	CASSSFDGYTDTQYF	TGTGCCAGCAGCTCCTTTGACGGCTACACAGATACGCAGTATTTT
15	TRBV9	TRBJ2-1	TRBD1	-	CASSAPDRPYNEQFF	TGTGCCAGCAGCGCTCCGGACAGGCCTTACAATGAGCAGTTCTTC
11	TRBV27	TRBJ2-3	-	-	CASQAADTQYF	TGTGCCAGCCAAGCGGCAGATACGCAGTATTTT
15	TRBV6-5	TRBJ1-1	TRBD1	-	CASSYSGTGNTEAFF	TGTGCCAGCAGTTACTCAGGGACAGGGAACACTGAAGCTTTCTTT
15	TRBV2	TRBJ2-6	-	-	CASGSESSGANVLTF	TGTGCCAGCGGGTCTGAGAGCTCTGGGGCCAACGTCCTGACTTTC
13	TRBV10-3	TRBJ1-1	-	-	CAISDTGNTEAFF	TGTGCCATCAGTGACACCGGGAACACTGAAGCTTTCTTT